The 3 T cell receptor beta chains reported below all come from one sample, sequenced in a study of vaccination effects on CD4 cells after COVID-19. The antigens these receptors bind are not known. The ViraFEST assay expanded antigen-specific CD4+ T cells with viral peptide pools before sequencing. Investigators separated out CD4+ T cells once less than 11 days of culture had passed. The participants, recipients of two vaccine doses, got either BNT162b2 or mRNA-1273. Here immunoSEQ multiplex PCR was the method, and the copy in TCRdb shows in-frame clones only, minus some. The sample has tens of thousands of clones; around 81% are singletons. Source: CD4+ T cells from PBMCs cultured with HCoV-229E spike peptides, taken after COVID-19 vaccination. The receptors shown here come from a human donor who received a COVID-19 vaccine.

The genes are TRBV2 and TRBJ1-5, with TRBD1 matching 11 bases. V lost 7 bases and J lost 9; bases outside the gene matches: 8. Germline V gene data show CDR1 as SNHLY and CDR2 as FYNNEI. CDR3 length equals 14 residues. CDR3 DNA sequence: TGTGCCAGCACCCACGGGACAGGGGGAAGGCCCCAGCATTTT. Amino acids: CASTHGTGGRPQHF.

This clone has only one observation. The V and J genes are TRBV5-4 and TRBJ2-6, with 8 bases that match TRBD1. In germline, CDR1 is SGHNT, CDR2 YYREEE (reference sequence). Trimming removed 5 bases from V and 0 bases from J; junction bases left unmatched: 7. This CDR3 has 17 amino acids. CDR3 coding DNA: TGTGCCAGCAGGGCTGGACAGGGCCGCTCTGGGGCCAACGTCCTGACTTTC. Encoded protein: CASRAGQGRSGANVLTF.

V usage is TRBV19 and J usage is TRBJ2-7; the match to TRBD1 covers 8 bases. The CDR3 is made up of 18 amino acids. After removal of 4 bases from V and 2 bases from J, the junction contained 16 bases not matched to a gene. Germline V gene lookup returns CDR1 LNHDA and CDR2 SQIVND (reference sequence). The CDR3 bases are TGTGCCAGTAGTAGACCGGGACAGGTACCTTTTTCGACCTACGAGCAGTACGTC. Translation gives CASSRPGQVPFSTYEQYV.